This paragraph reports one TCR beta chain. V lost 6 bases, J lost 2 bases, and 7 bases stayed unmatched. The CDR3 runs to 15 residues. CDR1 and CDR2 (germline): LNHDA, SQIVND (reference sequence). Per the original data handling: How many nucleated cells were present was estimated from reference gene primer amplification. Libraries were prepared by immunoSEQ multiplex PCR; TCRdb keeps only in-frame clonotypes and omits some of them. From that table come the V and J calls and clone size; the DNA was used to work out D and trimming. The sample records 200,000 to 250,000 clones, around 80% being singletons. The data were obtained in a study of blood T cell repertoires in COVID-19. The wider study: T cells, B-cell-depleted T cells, or PBMCs supplied cDNA or gDNA.

The V call is TRBV19, the J call TRBJ2-1, with 7 bases that match TRBD1. Sample: peripheral blood. The receptor's source is a man aged 45 to 65 with active or convalescent COVID-19. The CDR3 sequence: CASRRGQGPYNEQFF. The CDR3 DNA follows: TGTGCCAGTAGGAGGGGGCAGGGCCCCTACAATGAGCAGTTCTTC.